This T cell receptor (beta chain) was identified in a study of blood T cells in healthy people across ages. Study-level results: With naive T cell percentage, TCR beta diversity showed a strong correlation.

The authors ran a second PCR of 7 to 11 cycles using a sample-barcoded 5' primer and a J-beta primer mix. The template-switch adaptor, which had 12 random nucleotides, put a tag on each cDNA molecule. TCRdb itself ran the 5' RACE reads through MiXCR, one entry per CDR3 protein. The table lists hundreds of thousands of distinct CDR3 sequences, 52% of them singletons. In this sample, this clonotype turned up once. Its antigen remains unidentified. A read error may explain this, as a much larger clone is one base away. Per sample, extraction of total RNA gave at least 6 micrograms in every case. This CDR3 region has 16 residues.

Sequenced input: blood. The chain recombines TRBV12-3 or TRBV12-4 with TRBJ2-1; 8 bases agree with TRBD2. The tail of the sequence fits TRBJ2-7 better, so the J call may be wrong. This clonotype was sampled from a woman older than 75 in good health. CDR3 nucleotides: TGTGCCAGCAGTTTGGGAACCGGGACTAGGGGCAATGAGCAGTACTTC. Protein product: CASSLGTGTRGNEQYF.